The 18 T cell receptor beta chains given below trace back to one sample, sequenced in a study of chemoradiotherapy in HPV16-positive cancers. Sequencing used immunoSEQ multiplex PCR; TCRdb keeps in-frame clones, though not all of them. The sample lists approximately 52,000 clones; about nine tenths were seen once. Material: blood, obtained from a patient who underwent chemoradiotherapy. The origin of the receptors is a human donor with HPV-associated anogenital cancer.

The chain employs TRBV10-2 and TRBJ2-1; D is perhaps TRBD2 (6 bases). The CDR3 is 14 residues long. Trimming took off 10 bases at V and 5 bases at J, with 18 bases between the two ends. From germline, CDR1 is WSHSY and CDR2 SAAADI. CDR3 protein: CATSWASVDNEQFF. The CDR3 DNA is TGCGCCACCTCCTGGGCTAGCGTTGACAATGAGCAGTTCTTC.

The DNA of the CDR3 is TGTGCCAGCAGTCCCTGGTCTACCGACGGTAAACTGTTTTTT. This sequence encodes CASSPWSTDGKLFF. This sequence joins TRBV6-6 and TRBJ1-4; no firm D call. Germline V CDR1 and CDR2: MNHNY, SVGAGI (reference sequence). Trimming cost V 5 bases and J 11 bases, with 18 bases left between them. The CDR3 is made up of 14 amino acids.

The chain joins TRBV6-5 to TRBJ1-1; D unclear. V lost 2 bases and J 3 bases, leaving 10 bases between the germline ends. The CDR3 runs 14 residues. The germline gives CDR1 MNHEY, CDR2 SVGAGI. The chain's CDR3 is CASSYTAGDTEAFF. The CDR3 nucleotides read TGTGCCAGCAGTTACACGGCTGGTGACACTGAAGCTTTCTTT.

The gene calls are TRBV15 and TRBJ1-5; 8 positions match TRBD1. Germline-derived CDR1 and CDR2 are LNHNV and YYDKDF (reference sequence). The CDR3 is 15 residues long. Trimming took 0 bases from V and 6 from J; bases not matched to a gene: 4. In DNA form, the CDR3 reads TGTGCCACCAGCAGAGATAGGACAGGGACTCAGCCCCAGCATTTT. Protein sequence: CATSRDRTGTQPQHF.

The chain is built from TRBV5-1 and TRBJ2-2, with 11 bases lining up with TRBD2. Germline loops: CDR1 SGHRS, CDR2 YFSETQ. The CDR3 runs 17 residues. The V segment lost 0 bases and the J segment 5 bases; nucleotides outside the gene matches: 6. The CDR3 region is CASSLELAGVSTGELFF. Written as DNA, the CDR3 is TGCGCCAGCAGCTTGGAACTAGCGGGAGTAAGTACCGGGGAGCTGTTTTTT.

The rearrangement links TRBV30 to TRBJ2-6; 8 positions match TRBD1. CDR3 size: 15 residues. Germline CDR1 reads GTSNPN; CDR2 reads SVGIG (reference sequence). Unmatched junction bases numbered 3, after V lost 5 bases and J lost 0 bases. The CDR3 nucleotides read TGTGCCTGGGGACAGGGCTACTCTGGGGCCAACGTCCTGACTTTC. It codes for CAWGQGYSGANVLTF. Combining the CDR3 with reference TRBV30 and TRBJ2-6 gives the whole variable domain SQTIHQWPATLVQPVGSPLSLECTVEGTSNPNLYWYRQAAGRGLQLLFYSVGIGQISSEVPQNLSASRPQDRQFILSSKKLLLSDSGFYLCAWGQGYSGANVLTFGAGSRLTVL.

This clone was detected a few times. The same CDR3 is also encoded by other DNA sequences in this sample. J is TRBJ2-7 and V is TRBV7-6, with TRBD1 identical over 7 bases. In germline, CDR1 is SGHVS, CDR2 FNYEAQ. The CDR3 runs 12 residues. With V trimmed by 2 bases and J by 6 bases, 1 base remained unmatched. CDR3 loop: CASSLRGREQYF. Written as DNA, the CDR3 is TGTGCCAGCAGCTTAAGGGGGCGCGAGCAGTACTTC.

The rearrangement uses TRBV6-6 and TRBJ1-6; TRBD1 is a possible D gene (5 bases). Germline V gene sequence: CDR1 MNHNY, CDR2 SVGAGI (reference sequence). The CDR3 spans 13 residues. V was cut by 6 bases and J by 11 bases, with 14 bases left in between. CDR3 loop: CASRPGRETPLHF. For the CDR3, the DNA is TGTGCCAGCAGGCCGGGACGAGAGACACCCCTCCACTTT.

The V call is TRBV6-5, the J call TRBJ1-6; weak D call: TRBD1 (5 bases). The V gene's germline CDR1 is MNHEY and CDR2 SVGAGI. The CDR3 extends over 14 amino acids. Deletions cut 5 bases from V and 9 bases from J, with 14 bases between. CDR3 DNA sequence: TGTGCCAGCAGTACCGAAACGGGGGTTTCACCCCTCCACTTT. Translated, it gives CASSTETGVSPLHF.

V is TRBV4-3 and J is TRBJ2-2; TRBD2 is a possible D gene (6 bases). V lost 4 bases and J lost 5, with 17 bases in between. CDR1 is LGHNA, CDR2 YSLEER, per germline. This CDR3 contains 16 residues. Here the CDR3 reads CASSRPPAGSTGELFF. The CDR3 DNA reads TGCGCCAGCAGCCGACCCCCCGCGGGATCGACCGGGGAGCTGTTTTTT.

CDR3 amino acids: CASSPPPRNTEAFF. CDR3 sequence (DNA): TGTGCCAGCAGCCCTCCTCCAAGGAACACTGAAGCTTTCTTT. The chain joins TRBV7-2 to TRBJ1-1; no clear D gene. Trimming left V 5 bases short and J 1 base short, with 11 bases between. The germline V gene encodes CDR1 SGHTA and CDR2 FQGNSA. This CDR3 contains 14 residues. The full variable domain, completed using reference TRBV7-2 and TRBJ1-1, is GAGVSQSPSNKVTEKGKDVELRCDPISGHTALYWYRQSLGQGLEFLIYFQGNSAPDKSGLPSDRFSAERTGGSVSTLTIQRTQQEDSAVYLCASSPPPRNTEAFFGQGTRLTVV.

On this clone itself: The junction departs from the called germline gene at one end, perhaps through a read error. The rearrangement uses TRBV6-5 and TRBJ1-1; D is uncertain. The CDR3 extends over 15 amino acids. Looked up from germline, CDR1 is MNHEY and CDR2 is SVGAGI. The CDR3: CATSVDRIRYTEAFF. The CDR3 nucleotides read TGTGCCACCAGTGTGGATAGGATCAGGTACACTGAAGCTTTCTTT.

The chain has TRBV6-1 and TRBJ1-1; perhaps TRBD1 as D (5 bases). Trimming removed 5 bases at V and 4 bases at J, with 11 bases between. CDR1 is MNHNS and CDR2 is SASEGT in the germline V gene. The CDR3 extends over 13 amino acids. The CDR3 coding sequence is TGTGCCAGCAGTATTACAGGTATCACTGAAGCTTTCTTT. This gives the protein CASSITGITEAFF.

The V call is TRBV4-3, the J call TRBJ2-7; D may be TRBD1 (7 bases). The CDR3 runs 15 residues. CDR1 is LGHNA and CDR2 is YSLEER in the germline V gene. V dropped 1 base and J dropped 3 bases, with 13 bases sitting between them. This CDR3 reads CASSQATGTLYEQYF. In DNA form, the CDR3 reads TGCGCCAGCAGCCAAGCGACAGGGACTCTCTACGAGCAGTACTTC.

This clone was found a few times. The chain employs TRBV7-2 and TRBJ1-1; 7 positions match TRBD1. The germline CDR1 and CDR2 sequences are SGHTA and FQGNSA. This CDR3 region has 15 residues. Trimming removed 5 bases from V and 1 base from J; junction bases left unmatched: 7. In DNA, the CDR3 is TGTGCCAGCAGCCCCCAGACAGGGTGGAACACTGAAGCTTTCTTT. Residues: CASSPQTGWNTEAFF.

V and J are TRBV7-2 and TRBJ2-2; D remains unclear. CDR3 size: 17 residues. Germline loops: CDR1 SGHTA, CDR2 FQGNSA. Deletions cut 1 base from V and 4 bases from J, with 16 bases between. Here the CDR3 reads CASSLDFQGPSTGELFF. The CDR3 DNA reads TGTGCCAGCAGCTTAGACTTCCAAGGTCCGAGCACCGGGGAGCTGTTTTTT.

This chain uses TRBV15 with TRBJ2-3; D may be TRBD1 (5 bases). The V end lost 0 bases, the J end lost 1 base, and 11 bases lay between the germline ends. Germline V gene sequence: CDR1 LNHNV, CDR2 YYDKDF (reference sequence). The CDR3 covers 16 residues. This CDR3 reads CATSRDQGMGTDTQYF. For the CDR3, the DNA is TGTGCCACCAGCAGAGATCAGGGCATGGGCACAGATACGCAGTATTTT. Filled out from reference TRBV15 and TRBJ2-3, the complete variable domain reads DAMVIQNPRYQVTQFGKPVTLSCSQTLNHNVMYWYQQKSSQAPKLLFHYYDKDFNNEADTPDNFQSRRPNTSFCFLDIRSPGLGDTAMYLCATSRDQGMGTDTQYFGPGTRLTVL.

V and J are TRBV30 and TRBJ2-7; D ambiguous. CDR3 length equals 11 residues. V was trimmed by 2 bases and J by 6 bases, leaving 8 bases between them. Germline CDR1 and CDR2: GTSNPN and SVGIG (reference sequence). The CDR3 nucleotides are TGTGCCTGGAGTCCCTCGGGCGAGCAGTACTTC. Its protein is CAWSPSGEQYF. The full variable domain, with the rest looked up from reference TRBV30 and TRBJ2-7, is SQTIHQWPATLVQPVGSPLSLECTVEGTSNPNLYWYRQAAGRGLQLLFYSVGIGQISSEVPQNLSASRPQDRQFILSSKKLLLSDSGFYLCAWSPSGEQYFGPGTRLTVT.